This T cell receptor (beta chain) is from a study of post-analysis software for immune sequencing data. Study overall: Relapsing-remitting, secondary progressive and progressive-relapsing courses of multiple sclerosis were included.

Study outcomes and limitations: Controls showed significantly higher normalized Chao1 diversity than did multiple sclerosis patients. Roughly 5 TRBV segments occurring more often in patients than controls included TRBV5-6, TRBV5-1 and TRBV20-1. Samples prepared in the same batch strongly co-clustered by F measure.

The TCR beta cDNA libraries contained unique molecular identifiers. T cells numbering roughly 1 to 10 million yielded 450,000 to 500,000 cDNA molecules. Each CDR3 protein is one row after TCRdb ran MiXCR on the PCR reads. The sample has a few hundred thousand distinct CDR3 sequences, under 40% seen once. The CDR3 loop spans 15 amino acids. Trimming left V 3 bases short and J 6 bases short, with 15 bases between. Germline-derived CDR1 and CDR2 are KGHSH and LQKENI. A note on this clonotype: What it recognizes is unknown.

The origin of this receptor is a girl under 18 with multiple sclerosis. The specimen was blood. The chain employs TRBV18 and TRBJ2-1; D tentatively reads TRBD1 or TRBD2 (5 bases each). The CDR3 loop reads CASSPGTVMGNEQFF. The CDR3 region has the DNA TGTGCCAGCTCACCGGGGACCGTCATGGGCAATGAGCAGTTCTTC.